This T cell receptor beta chain was obtained from a study of OX40 agonist ivuxolimab in advanced cancers. In the study overall: Ivuxolimab, an antibody acting as an agonist of OX40 (CD134), was used to treat patients. Prior checkpoint blockade (anti-PD-1, anti-PD-L1 or anti-CTLA-4) was permitted; roughly 40% had it.

As concerns this clone: The antigen is not known.

This CDR3 has 15 residues. Germline assignment: CDR1 SGHTA and CDR2 FQGTGA. V shed 1 base and J 7 bases; nucleotides not matched to a gene: 0. Blood samples were obtained at baseline, cycle 4 day 1, and cycle 7 day 1. Only in-frame clones appear in the TCRdb table, and some are missing; sequencing was by immunoSEQ multiplex PCR. The sample has around 97,000 clones, roughly nine tenths seen once; the top ten hold around 5.5%. Regarding the study as a whole: Blood T cells, both CD4+ and CD8+, expanded clonally by week 6 at 0.1 to 3.0 mg/kg.

J is TRBJ2-1 and V is TRBV7-3, with 14 bases lining up with TRBD2. This receptor was obtained from an adult with an advanced solid tumor such as melanoma, head and neck, liver or kidney cancer. Sequenced material: CD4+ or CD8+ T cells sorted from blood, taken in a trial of the OX40 agonist ivuxolimab. In nucleotides, the CDR3 is TGTGCCAGCAGCTTAAGACTAGCGGGAGGGAATGAGCAGTTCTTC. Translated, it gives CASSLRLAGGNEQFF.